Below, 22 T cell receptor beta chains from the same sample are listed, as sequenced in a study of blood T cell repertoires in COVID-19. Here immunoSEQ multiplex PCR was the method, and the copy in TCRdb shows in-frame clones only, minus some. The sample carries approximately 200,000 clones, around 90% recorded once. Sequenced material: PBMCs or T cells enriched from blood (not recorded which). These receptors were collected from a woman aged 30 to 39 who had recovered from COVID-19.

As for this clone: Other nucleotide sequences from this sample produce the same CDR3. The chain combines TRBV3-1 (or the pseudogene TRBV3-2) with TRBJ1-2; 8 bases line up with TRBD1. The CDR3 is 13 amino acids. Germline assignment: CDR1 LGHDT and CDR2 YNNKEL (reference sequence). After removal of 6 bases from V and 2 bases from J, the junction contained 2 bases not matched to a gene. CDR3 amino acids: CASSRQGNYGYTF. The CDR3 DNA reads as TGTGCCAGCAGTCGACAGGGGAACTATGGCTACACCTTC.

The gene calls are TRBV5-5 and TRBJ1-4; 8 bases map to TRBD1. In germline, CDR1 is SGHKS, CDR2 YYEKEE (reference sequence). V shed 7 bases and J 7 bases; nucleotides not matched to a gene: 6. The CDR3 has 13 amino acids. CDR3 DNA: TGTGCCAGCGGGGGGACAGGATCTGAAAAACTGTTTTTT. This encodes CASGGTGSEKLFF.

The chain carries TRBV7-2 and TRBJ2-3; D not resolved. The CDR3 is 15 amino acids. V lost 2 bases and J lost 2, with 11 bases in between. CDR1 is SGHTA and CDR2 is FQGNSA in the germline V gene. The CDR3 DNA reads as TGTGCCAGCAGCTTACCCAGACTTAACACAGATACGCAGTATTTT. As protein: CASSLPRLNTDTQYF. Based on the CDR3 plus reference TRBV7-2 and TRBJ2-3, the full variable domain is GAGVSQSPSNKVTEKGKDVELRCDPISGHTALYWYRQSLGQGLEFLIYFQGNSAPDKSGLPSDRFSAERTGGSVSTLTIQRTQQEDSAVYLCASSLPRLNTDTQYFGPGTRLTVL.

This sequence joins TRBV7-2 and TRBJ2-7; D is possibly TRBD1 (6 bases). The V gene's germline CDR1 is SGHTA and CDR2 FQGNSA. The CDR3 runs to 13 residues. Trimming took 6 bases from V and 5 from J, leaving 14 bases between them. The CDR3 here is CASRTGGGHEQYF. The CDR3 DNA reads as TGTGCCAGCAGGACCGGTGGGGGCCACGAGCAGTACTTC.

V and J are TRBV27 and TRBJ1-1; TRBD1 matches at 8 bases. Germline CDR1 and CDR2: MNHEY and SMNVEV (reference sequence). The ends lost 0 bases at V and 5 bases at J; junction bases unmatched: 14. This CDR3 contains 18 residues. The CDR3 DNA sequence: TGTGCCAGCAGTTTATCTCCCGGGACAGGAGGGCGGGGGACTGAAGCTTTCTTT. Encoded protein: CASSLSPGTGGRGTEAFF.

The chain couples TRBV10-3 to TRBJ1-2, with D unresolved. Germline values: CDR1 ENHRY, CDR2 SYGVKD. This CDR3 region has 12 residues. Trimming removed 4 bases from V and 2 bases from J, with 5 bases in between. The CDR3 region has the DNA TGTGCCATCAGTGGTCAGAACTATGGCTACACCTTC. Encoded protein: CAISGQNYGYTF.

This clone has more than one count but fewer than ten. The chain recombines TRBV14 with TRBJ2-5; D gene uncertain. The CDR3 spans 16 residues. Trimming shortened V by 0 bases and J by 3 bases, and 14 bases separated the two germline ends. Germline-derived CDR1 and CDR2 are SGHDN and FVKESK. CDR3 sequence: CASSQDLVGYEETQYF. Written as DNA, the CDR3 is TGTGCCAGCAGCCAAGATCTAGTAGGCTATGAAGAGACCCAGTACTTC.

The rearrangement joins TRBV5-4 to TRBJ2-7; weak D call: TRBD2 (6 bases). With 4 bases removed from V and 6 bases from J, the gap between germline ends came to 20 bases. This CDR3 is built from 15 residues. Germline V gene lookup returns CDR1 SGHNT and CDR2 YYREEE (reference sequence). CDR3 amino acids: CASSDKVDWDSEQYF. CDR3 in DNA: TGTGCCAGCAGCGACAAGGTTGATTGGGACTCCGAGCAGTACTTC.

The chain employs TRBV30 and TRBJ1-2; 7 bases map to TRBD1. The CDR3 runs to 14 residues. V lost 1 base, J lost 8 bases, and 10 bases stayed unmatched. Germline V CDR1 and CDR2: GTSNPN, SVGIG (reference sequence). The CDR3 sequence is CAWSGGGGLRGYTF. The CDR3 DNA sequence: TGTGCCTGGAGTGGAGGGGGCGGGCTAAGGGGCTACACCTTC.

This chain connects TRBV14 to TRBJ2-1, with D possibly TRBD1 on 6 matching bases. Looked up from germline, CDR1 is SGHDN and CDR2 is FVKESK. V was cut by 2 bases and J by 0 bases, with 14 bases left in between. The CDR3 runs 17 residues. This chain's CDR3 is CASSQRNRAYSYNEQFF. In DNA form, the CDR3 reads TGTGCCAGCAGCCAACGGAACAGGGCCTACTCCTACAATGAGCAGTTCTTC.

The chain uses TRBV2 and TRBJ1-2; D gene ambiguous. Trimming left V 5 bases short and J 1 base short, with 11 bases between. The CDR3 spans 14 residues. Germline CDR1 SNHLY, CDR2 FYNNEI. The CDR3 nucleotides read TGTGCCAGCAGTCTAGAGGGATTTAACTATGGCTACACCTTC. Residues: CASSLEGFNYGYTF.

The rearrangement joins TRBV5-1 to TRBJ2-2, with 7 bases lining up with TRBD2. V was clipped by 2 bases and J by 5 bases; unmatched bases: 6. The CDR3 has 15 residues. Per germline, CDR1 SGHRS and CDR2 YFSETQ. The CDR3 DNA reads TGCGCCAGCAGCTTACTGACTAGCCCTACCGGGGAGCTGTTTTTT. Protein sequence: CASSLLTSPTGELFF.

This chain connects TRBV19 to TRBJ1-2; perhaps TRBD1 as D (5 bases). This CDR3 is built from 16 residues. The ends were cut back, 1 base at V and 6 bases at J, with 18 bases in the middle. Germline V lookup: CDR1 LNHDA, CDR2 SQIVND (reference sequence). CDR3 in DNA: TGTGCCAGTAGTATAGGGGTTCCGTCGGTAGGGGATGGCTACACCTTC. It is translated as CASSIGVPSVGDGYTF.

This clone was seen a handful of times. V usage is TRBV5-6 and J usage is TRBJ1-5; D is unresolved. The length of the CDR3 is 18 residues. Germline lookup yields CDR1 SGHDT and CDR2 YYEEEE. Trimming took off 0 bases at V and 0 bases at J, with 16 bases between the two ends. The CDR3 loop is CASSLEEGRTYSNQPQHF. CDR3 nucleotide sequence: TGTGCCAGCAGCTTGGAGGAAGGGAGGACTTATAGCAATCAGCCCCAGCATTTT.

Ten or more counts support this clone. The chain carries TRBV28 and TRBJ1-5; D ambiguous. Per germline, CDR1 MDHEN and CDR2 SYDVKM. This CDR3 has 14 amino acids. V lost 1 base to trimming and J lost 7 bases, with 11 bases between them. CDR3 bases: TGTGCCAGCAGTTTATTGGCAGCGGTCCAGCCCCAGCATTTT. Translation gives CASSLLAAVQPQHF.

Only one count was recorded for this clone. The chain couples TRBV4-3 to TRBJ2-7; 11 nucleotides align to TRBD1. Germline-derived CDR1 and CDR2 are LGHNA and YSLEER. Unmatched junction bases numbered 3, after V lost 3 bases and J lost 2 bases. The CDR3 covers 15 residues. The CDR3 protein is CASSQEGQGAYEQYF. CDR3 DNA: TGCGCCAGCAGCCAGGAGGGACAGGGGGCCTACGAGCAGTACTTC.

The chain has TRBV19 and TRBJ2-2; 8 positions agree with TRBD1. J lost 5 bases, V lost 4 bases, and 9 bases had no gene match. Germline loops: CDR1 LNHDA, CDR2 SQIVND (reference sequence). CDR3 size: 16 residues. CDR3 nucleotide sequence: TGTGCCAGTAGTAACAGTCGACAGGGGTGGACCGGGGAGCTGTTTTTT. As protein: CASSNSRQGWTGELFF.

This sequence joins TRBV5-5 and TRBJ1-1; D is unclear. With 0 bases removed from V and 11 bases from J, the gap between germline ends came to 14 bases. The CDR3 runs 13 residues. The V gene's germline CDR1 is SGHKS and CDR2 YYEKEE (reference sequence). CDR3 coding DNA: TGTGCCAGCAGCTTGGACCCGCTTGCGTGGGCTTTCTTT. It specifies CASSLDPLAWAFF.

The chain employs TRBV7-2 and TRBJ1-5; no clear D gene. Trimming took 6 bases from V and 5 from J, leaving 14 bases between them. The CDR3 sequence is 14 residues long. Germline CDR1 SGHTA, CDR2 FQGNSA. The CDR3 spells CASSLSPSYQPQHF. The CDR3 nucleotides read TGTGCCAGCAGTCTGTCCCCCTCTTATCAGCCCCAGCATTTT.

V is TRBV5-8 and J is TRBJ1-1; the match to TRBD1 covers 7 bases. The CDR3 consists of 16 residues. Trimming took 2 bases from V and 1 from J; bases not matched to a gene: 8. The germline gives CDR1 SGHTS, CDR2 YDEGEE. CDR3 sequence: CASSFESGQSNTEAFF. The CDR3 DNA is TGTGCCAGCAGCTTTGAATCGGGACAGTCGAACACTGAAGCTTTCTTT.

The DNA for the CDR3 is TGTGCCAGCAGTTTCCAACAGGGTCCCGAGCAGTACTTC. Translating gives CASSFQQGPEQYF. The V and J genes are TRBV6-5 and TRBJ2-7, with D perhaps TRBD1 (6 bases). The CDR3 has 13 residues. Trimming pared 4 bases from V and 6 bases from J, leaving 13 bases between. Germline V gene sequence: CDR1 MNHEY, CDR2 SVGAGI.

V and J are TRBV7-6 and TRBJ2-1; 7 nucleotides agree with TRBD1. Germline V lookup: CDR1 SGHVS, CDR2 FNYEAQ. V was clipped by 1 base and J by 7 bases; unmatched bases: 4. The CDR3 consists of 14 residues. The CDR3 loop reads CASSLVYRGNEQFF. The DNA for the CDR3 is TGTGCCAGCAGCTTAGTGTACAGGGGTAATGAGCAGTTCTTC.